A single sample is the source of the 7 T cell receptor beta chains below, sequenced in a study of siplizumab effects on memory and regulatory T cells (dated by TCRdb to between 2019 and 2020). Receptors were amplified or captured by the immunoSEQ multiplex PCR assay. In TCRdb, the immuneACCESS table is reduced to in-frame sequences with V and J assigned. These tables do not hold every clone; where another copy was compared, an unresolved V gene accounts for under half, and the others remain unexplained. Here the sample has more than 90,000 clones; about 95% occur a single time. The ten largest clones add up to about 1.5% of the sample. Material: non-Treg CD4+ T cells sorted from blood. The cell subset or site label corresponds to: FACS-sorted unstimulated CD4+ non-regulatory T cells. Every receptor here comes from a human donor in good health.

The genes are TRBV28 and TRBJ2-2; D is possibly TRBD1 (6 bases). This CDR3 region has 15 residues. Trimming left V 5 bases short and J 1 base short, with 11 bases between. Germline-derived CDR1 and CDR2 are MDHEN and SYDVKM. This CDR3 reads CASSTGTKNTGELFF. The DNA of the CDR3 is TGTGCCAGCAGTACCGGGACAAAGAACACCGGGGAGCTGTTTTTT. The full variable domain, its missing parts supplied by reference TRBV28 and TRBJ2-2, is DVKVTQSSRYLVKRTGEKVFLECVQDMDHENMFWYRQDPGLGLRLIYFSYDVKMKEKGDIPEGYSVSREKKERFSLILESASTNQTSMYLCASSTGTKNTGELFFGEGSRLTVL.

The chain combines TRBV7-9 with TRBJ1-2; 7 bases map to TRBD1. Germline-derived CDR1 and CDR2 are SEHNR and FQNEAQ (reference sequence). CDR3 size: 16 residues. V trimming: 3 bases; J trimming: 0 bases; junction bases outside the gene matches: 7. CDR3 protein: CASSFRDRSPNYGYTF. The CDR3 region has the DNA TGTGCCAGCAGCTTTCGGGACAGAAGCCCTAACTATGGCTACACCTTC.

This rearrangement joins TRBV27 to TRBJ2-7, with D possibly matching TRBD1 (5 bases). The CDR3 is 14 amino acids. With 6 bases removed from V and 3 bases from J, the gap between germline ends came to 15 bases. Germline CDR1 is MNHEY and CDR2 is SMNVEV (reference sequence). The CDR3 DNA is TGTGCCAGCAGCTCACACCAGGGTAACTACGAGCAGTACTTC. Protein: CASSSHQGNYEQYF.

For the CDR3, the DNA is TGTGCCAGCTCACTCTCCCCCTCGGGGGCCAACGTCCTGACTTTC. It specifies CASSLSPSGANVLTF. This sequence joins TRBV18 and TRBJ2-6; D gene unclear. Germline values: CDR1 KGHSH, CDR2 LQKENI. CDR3 size: 15 residues. Deletions cut 4 bases from V and 4 bases from J, with 11 bases between.

The chain carries TRBV7-2 and TRBJ1-2; 7 bases are shared with TRBD1. In germline, CDR1 is SGHTA, CDR2 FQGNSA. This CDR3 has 16 amino acids. V lost 5 bases to trimming and J lost 2 bases; unmatched junction nucleotides: 11. CDR3 in DNA: TGTGCCAGCAGCAAGCCCGGGACAGAAAAAAACTATGGCTACACCTTC. Residues: CASSKPGTEKNYGYTF. Full variable domain (missing parts from reference TRBV7-2 and TRBJ1-2): GAGVSQSPSNKVTEKGKDVELRCDPISGHTALYWYRQSLGQGLEFLIYFQGNSAPDKSGLPSDRFSAERTGGSVSTLTIQRTQQEDSAVYLCASSKPGTEKNYGYTFGSGTRLTVV.

The chain combines TRBV5-1 with TRBJ2-7; tentatively, D is TRBD1 or TRBD2 (5 bases each). Germline V lookup: CDR1 SGHRS, CDR2 YFSETQ. There are 15 residues in the CDR3. The V end lost 4 bases, the J end lost 9 bases, and 23 bases lay between the germline ends. The CDR3 is CASSPLGDQASRQYF. The CDR3 bases are TGCGCCAGCAGCCCCCTGGGGGACCAGGCATCGCGGCAGTACTTC.

This chain joins TRBV6-5 and TRBJ2-5, with D possibly being TRBD2 (5 bases). Germline CDR1 and CDR2: MNHEY and SVGAGI. The CDR3 is made up of 14 amino acids. The V end lost 0 bases, the J end lost 2 bases, and 7 bases lay between the germline ends. The CDR3 bases are TGTGCCAGCAGTTACTCGAGGGCACAAGAGACCCAGTACTTC. It codes for CASSYSRAQETQYF.